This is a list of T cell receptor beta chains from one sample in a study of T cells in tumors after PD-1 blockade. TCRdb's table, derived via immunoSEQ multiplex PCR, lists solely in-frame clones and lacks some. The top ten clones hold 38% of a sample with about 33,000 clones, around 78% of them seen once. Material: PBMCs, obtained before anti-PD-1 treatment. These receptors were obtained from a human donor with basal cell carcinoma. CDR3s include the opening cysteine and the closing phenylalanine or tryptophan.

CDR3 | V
CASSHDPDRGNTEAFF | TRBV4-3
CASPPTRGSGTEAFF | TRBV5-8
CASSLVGQVLRGYTF | TRBV5-4
CASSPNSGVSYEQYF | TRBV7-2
CAISERQDYGYTF | TRBV10-3
CASSEIGQINEQFF | TRBV6-1
CASSSGQGSIDEQYF | TRBV5-1
CASSPDSGEQYF | TRBV18
CASSYAPQGSGNTIYF | TRBV9
CASSQDSWQPQHF | TRBV4-3
CASSIASGGGNEQFF | TRBV19
CASSQAGLAGVEQYF | TRBV3-1/TRBV3-2
CAVTGGALNYEQYF | TRBV7-2
CASSALAASYEQYF | TRBV9
CASSYRARNTEAFF | TRBV6-5
CASSLQDPSTDTQYF | TRBV27
CASSMNPGRSTDTQYF | TRBV19
CSVLAASTDTQYF | TRBV29-1
CSAPLPETQYF | TRBV20-1